The text below deals with one T cell receptor beta chain. This clonotype was counted ten times or more. Its antigen remains undetermined. Base qualities are missing; no much larger clone stands one base away. This sample stems from a study of response to subunit inactivated influenza vaccine (dated by TCRdb to 2016 to 2019). About the full investigation: Deep quantitative profiling of the T cell receptor repertoire was used in the study to follow responses to a trivalent subunit inactivated influenza vaccine.

The research as a whole found: The authors proposed that each seasonal influenza vaccination may bring in only a limited number of new T cells.

The CDR3 starts with the cysteine, ends with the phenylalanine, and has 16 residues. The only DNA kept is the CDR3, 48 bases in frame from the first base. Germline trimming: 4 bases from V, 7 bases from J; junction bases outside gene matches: 13. The germline V gene (reference sequence) yields LGHDT for CDR1 and YNNKEL for CDR2. Library preparation used RT-PCR. Sequencing relied on an Illumina HiSeq 2500. TCRdb trimmed public reads at Q25 via fastp, called clones via MiXCR and kept in-frame beta chains. Merged by CDR3 protein, the rows form single entries marked with the most common genes and DNA. For this sample the table gives approximately 730,000 distinct CDR3 sequences, of which roughly 13% were detected only once. The ten largest clones add up to 5.5% to 7% of the sample.

The sequence is built from TRBV3-1 and TRBJ2-7; TRBD1 aligns with 10 central bases. This TCR was sampled from a man aged 50 to 59 who received an inactivated influenza vaccine. Donor details come from another sample of the same person, matched by shared clones. Sequenced here: PBMCs from blood, sampled 14 to 15 days before vaccination. At the DNA level, the sequence is TGTGCCAGCAGCCGAAAAACCGGGACAGGGGATTGGGAGCAGTACTTC. Its coded protein is CASSRKTGTGDWEQYF.